Below are 23 T cell receptor beta chains sequenced from a single sample in a study of shared clonotypes between healthy human individuals. Data came from immunoSEQ multiplex PCR; TCRdb stores just in-frame clones and leaves some out. The sample yields over a million clones, about four fifths seen once. Sequences were obtained from memory CD4+ T cells from PBMCs. Subset denoted: CD45RA-negative fraction. The receptors come from a man younger than 35 in good health. Some clones in this sample may be carry-over from other donors' samples.

For this clone: Other DNA sequences within the sample encode an identical CDR3. This chain uses TRBV5-1 with TRBJ1-2, with 8 bases lining up with TRBD1. Germline assignment: CDR1 SGHRS and CDR2 YFSETQ. The CDR3 runs 14 residues. Unmatched junction bases numbered 8, after V lost 2 bases and J lost 8 bases. The CDR3, as DNA: TGCGCCAGCAGCTTCCTCCAGGGGGCTGGCGGCTACACCTTC. It is translated as CASSFLQGAGGYTF.

This rearrangement joins TRBV10-3 to TRBJ2-7, with 11 bases identical to TRBD2. Per germline, CDR1 ENHRY and CDR2 SYGVKD. V lost 0 bases, J lost 1 base, and 8 bases stayed unmatched. This CDR3 has 18 residues. This CDR3 reads CAISESVTSGSGSYEQYF. CDR3 in DNA: TGTGCCATCAGTGAGTCGGTAACTAGCGGGAGTGGATCCTACGAGCAGTACTTC.

The chain is built from TRBV7-9 and TRBJ2-2; 8 bases match TRBD2. The CDR3 has 12 residues. The germline gives CDR1 SEHNR, CDR2 FQNEAQ (reference sequence). The V segment lost 11 bases and the J segment 5 bases; nucleotides outside the gene matches: 4. CDR3 amino acids: CAGGGQTGELFF. The CDR3 DNA follows: TGTGCCGGCGGGGGGCAGACCGGGGAGCTGTTTTTT.

This clone was detected only once. V usage is TRBV5-1 and J usage is TRBJ2-2; D is undetermined. Trimming cost V 4 bases and J 2 bases, with 15 bases left between them. The CDR3 totals 16 residues. Germline values: CDR1 SGHRS, CDR2 YFSETQ. The CDR3 sequence is CASSPSLTLNTGELFF. CDR3 in DNA: TGCGCCAGCAGCCCATCTCTGACTCTAAACACCGGGGAGCTGTTTTTT.

The chain carries TRBV28 and TRBJ2-7; TRBD1 matches 7 bases. Germline V gene sequence: CDR1 MDHEN, CDR2 SYDVKM. The CDR3 is made up of 15 amino acids. Trimming cost V 6 bases and J 3 bases; bases outside gene matches: 11. The CDR3 reads CASSQLGTVNYEQYF. In DNA, the CDR3 is TGTGCCAGCAGCCAACTTGGGACAGTTAACTACGAGCAGTACTTC.

This chain connects TRBV4-3 to TRBJ2-1; 8 positions agree with TRBD2. V shed 5 bases and J 8 bases; nucleotides not matched to a gene: 11. The length of the CDR3 is 15 residues. CDR1 and CDR2 from the germline V gene are LGHNA and YSLEER. CDR3 nucleotides: TGCGCCAGCAGCTCGCAAGCGGGAGACGGGTATGAGCAGTTCTTC. Its protein is CASSSQAGDGYEQFF.

The chain couples TRBV7-3 to TRBJ2-3, with 8 bases matching TRBD2. The junction had 11 bases not matched to a gene; V was cut back by 5 bases and J by 1 base. The CDR3 runs to 17 residues. Germline assignment: CDR1 SGHTA and CDR2 FQGTGA. The CDR3 region has the DNA TGTGCCAGCAGCATCACACCGACTAGCGCCGGCACAGATACGCAGTATTTT. Its protein product is CASSITPTSAGTDTQYF.

This chain connects TRBV7-2 to TRBJ1-2; 11 bases line up with TRBD1. CDR1 is SGHTA, CDR2 FQGNSA, per germline. V lost 5 bases, J lost 8 bases, and 10 bases stayed unmatched. The CDR3 has 15 residues. The chain's CDR3 is CASSPPGQGARGYTF. The CDR3 DNA is TGTGCCAGCAGCCCTCCCGGACAGGGGGCAAGGGGCTACACCTTC. The full variable domain, rest sourced from reference TRBV7-2 and TRBJ1-2, is GAGVSQSPSNKVTEKGKDVELRCDPISGHTALYWYRQSLGQGLEFLIYFQGNSAPDKSGLPSDRFSAERTGGSVSTLTIQRTQQEDSAVYLCASSPPGQGARGYTFGSGTRLTVV.

A note on this clone: This CDR3 is also generated by other DNA sequences in the sample. This rearrangement joins TRBV5-1 to TRBJ2-1; D unclear. The CDR3 is made up of 14 amino acids. Germline V gene sequence: CDR1 SGHRS, CDR2 YFSETQ. Trimming took off 3 bases at V and 0 bases at J, with 7 bases between the two ends. For the CDR3, the DNA is TGCGCCAGCAGCTCCGGCGACTCCTACAATGAGCAGTTCTTC. Encoded protein: CASSSGDSYNEQFF.

For this clone: Other DNA sequences in the sample encode the same CDR3. The gene calls are TRBV7-3 and TRBJ1-1; 10 bases are a match to TRBD1. This CDR3 contains 14 residues. Germline assignment: CDR1 SGHTA and CDR2 FQGTGA. Trimming removed 6 bases from V and 2 bases from J; junction bases left unmatched: 3. The CDR3 here is CASSSTGGNTEAFF. Written as DNA, the CDR3 is TGTGCCAGCAGTTCGACAGGGGGCAACACTGAAGCTTTCTTT.

The chain joins TRBV7-6 to TRBJ1-2; tentative D call: TRBD1 (6 bases). There are 17 residues in the CDR3. Trimming pared 2 bases from V and 5 bases from J, leaving 21 bases between. The V gene's germline CDR1 is SGHVS and CDR2 FNYEAQ. CDR3 sequence (DNA): TGTGCCAGCAGCTTATACTTTTTAGGACAGAGTAGATATGGCTACACCTTC. It specifies CASSLYFLGQSRYGYTF.

The chain couples TRBV5-1 to TRBJ2-3, with TRBD2 matching 11 bases. Germline CDR1 reads SGHRS; CDR2 reads YFSETQ. CDR3 size: 14 residues. J was trimmed by 5 bases and V by 4 bases; bases with no gene match: 3. CDR3 residues: CASSRLAGIDTQYF. In DNA form, the CDR3 reads TGCGCCAGCAGCAGACTAGCGGGAATAGATACGCAGTATTTT.

The CDR3 DNA sequence: TGCGCCAGCAGAGGGGGAAGCTCTGGGGCCAACGTCCTGACTTTC. This codes for CASRGGSSGANVLTF. The rearrangement uses TRBV5-1 and TRBJ2-6, with D perhaps TRBD1 (6 bases). The germline V gene has CDR1 SGHRS and CDR2 YFSETQ. The CDR3 length is 15 residues. V was clipped by 5 bases and J by 0 bases, with 9 bases between them.

The gene calls are TRBV20-1 and TRBJ2-2; TRBD1 is a possible D gene (5 bases). Germline V lookup: CDR1 DFQATT, CDR2 SNEGSKA (reference sequence). There are 11 residues in the CDR3. Trimming took off 6 bases at V and 6 bases at J, with 8 bases between the two ends. The CDR3 sequence: CSAQGPGELFF. The CDR3 bases are TGCAGTGCCCAGGGCCCCGGGGAGCTGTTTTTT.

This chain joins TRBV27 and TRBJ2-7; TRBD1 agrees at 7 bases. Trimming took 8 bases from V and 0 from J; bases not matched to a gene: 10. CDR1 and CDR2 from the germline V gene are MNHEY and SMNVEV (reference sequence). The CDR3 is 15 amino acids. The CDR3 loop reads CASFIQGKGSYEQYF. The CDR3 DNA sequence: TGTGCCAGCTTCATACAGGGGAAGGGCTCCTACGAGCAGTACTTC.

The chain has TRBV5-1 and TRBJ1-5, with TRBD1 as a possible D gene (5 bases). CDR1 and CDR2 from the germline V gene are SGHRS and YFSETQ. The CDR3 contains 16 residues. Trimming cost V 0 bases and J 4 bases, with 14 bases left between them. CDR3 amino acids: CASSLEPSGTNQPQHF. The CDR3 nucleotides read TGCGCCAGCAGCTTGGAACCTAGCGGGACTAATCAGCCCCAGCATTTT.

The J gene is TRBJ2-1, the V gene TRBV6-4; TRBD2 agrees at 9 bases. Trimming took 2 bases from V and 8 from J; bases not matched to a gene: 1. Per the germline V gene, CDR1 is MRHNA and CDR2 is SNTAGT. The CDR3 length is 13 residues. CDR3 sequence: CASSDGTSYEQFF. DNA of the CDR3: TGTGCCAGCAGTGACGGGACTAGCTATGAGCAGTTCTTC.

The genes are TRBV19 and TRBJ1-1, with TRBD1 identical over 7 bases. V dropped 9 bases and J dropped 10; count of bases not matched to a gene: 17. Germline loops: CDR1 LNHDA, CDR2 SQIVND (reference sequence). The CDR3 spans 14 residues. CDR3 sequence reads: CASLHRGQTLTAFF. CDR3 nucleotides: TGTGCCAGCCTCCACAGGGGACAAACACTGACAGCTTTCTTT.

J is TRBJ2-3 and V is TRBV5-1; a weak D match, TRBD1 (6 bases). From germline, CDR1 is SGHRS and CDR2 YFSETQ. V was clipped by 7 bases and J by 2 bases, with 14 bases between them. The CDR3 has 14 amino acids. The DNA for the CDR3 is TGCGCCAGCTTAAGAGGACAGATCACAGATACGCAGTATTTT. Its protein is CASLRGQITDTQYF.

J is TRBJ2-7 and V is TRBV7-8; 10 bases match TRBD1. There are 14 residues in the CDR3. Trimming cost V 6 bases and J 5 bases; bases outside gene matches: 7. Germline V gene lookup returns CDR1 SGHVS and CDR2 FQNEAQ. The CDR3 nucleotides read TGTGCCAGCAGTTACACCGGGACAGGGGACGAGCAGTACTTC. Its translation: CASSYTGTGDEQYF.

The CDR3 nucleotides read TGTGCCAGTAGTAGCCTCCGGACCTCCAAAAACATTCAGTACTTC. The encoded protein is CASSSLRTSKNIQYF. The chain has TRBV19 and TRBJ2-4, with D hard to call. Trimming pared 4 bases from V and 2 bases from J, leaving 12 bases between. CDR1 and CDR2 (germline): LNHDA, SQIVND (reference sequence). The CDR3 contains 15 residues.

V usage is TRBV6-1 and J usage is TRBJ2-7; TRBD1 matches 7 bases. V was pared by 7 bases and J by 5 bases, with 5 bases of the junction left unmatched. Germline CDR1 reads MNHNS; CDR2 reads SASEGT. The CDR3 loop spans 12 amino acids. The CDR3: CASTDRVDEQYF. The CDR3 nucleotides read TGTGCCAGCACCGACAGGGTAGACGAGCAGTACTTC.

This chain uses TRBV5-1 with TRBJ1-1; 12 positions agree with TRBD1. Germline CDR1 and CDR2: SGHRS and YFSETQ. J lost 4 bases, V lost 1 base, and 8 bases had no gene match. This CDR3 contains 17 residues. The CDR3 region has the DNA TGCGCCAGCAGCTTGTTTTCGGTGGGACAGGGGGCCACTGAAGCTTTCTTT. Protein sequence: CASSLFSVGQGATEAFF.